The rows below give T cell receptor beta chains drawn from one sample of a study of blood T cell repertoires in COVID-19. Sequenced by immunoSEQ multiplex PCR; TCRdb stores in-frame clones only, minus some. The sample includes over 200,000 clones, 88% of them seen just once. Source material: peripheral blood. These receptors were collected from a woman in her 30s with acute or convalescent COVID-19. The CDR3 runs from the conserved cysteine through the conserved F or W. A D gene is named only where the DNA matches it firmly. The listing skips clone size in some rows; elsewhere it reads once, few, many or a size class.

v_gene: TRBV5-4
abundance: few
j_gene: TRBJ1-6
d_gene: NA
CDR3aa: CASSLDVLNSPLHF
CDR3nt: TGTGCCAGCAGCTTGGATGTTTTAAATTCACCCCTCCACTTT

v_gene: TRBV5-1
abundance: NA
j_gene: TRBJ2-1
d_gene: NA
CDR3aa: CASSNWPRGGLRNEQFF
CDR3nt: TGCGCCAGCAGCAACTGGCCTAGGGGTGGCCTGCGCAATGAGCAGTTCTTC

v_gene: TRBV18
abundance: once
j_gene: TRBJ2-7
d_gene: NA
CDR3aa: CASSGIVGAGEQYF
CDR3nt: TGTGCCAGCTCGGGGATTGTGGGAGCAGGAGAGCAGTACTTC

v_gene: TRBV4-3
abundance: NA
j_gene: TRBJ2-3
d_gene: TRBD1
CDR3aa: CASSQRQGALDTQYF
CDR3nt: TGCGCCAGCAGCCAGAGACAGGGGGCGTTAGATACGCAGTATTTT

v_gene: TRBV30
abundance: NA
j_gene: TRBJ1-3
d_gene: TRBD1
CDR3aa: CAWGTARSGNTIYF
CDR3nt: TGTGCCTGGGGGACAGCCCGCTCTGGAAACACCATATATTTT

v_gene: TRBV5-1
abundance: NA
j_gene: TRBJ1-4
d_gene: NA
CDR3aa: CASSSSGLNEKLFF
CDR3nt: TGCGCCAGCAGCTCCTCAGGGTTGAATGAAAAACTGTTTTTT

v_gene: TRBV15
abundance: NA
j_gene: TRBJ2-7
d_gene: NA
CDR3aa: CATSRGQNYEQYF
CDR3nt: TGTGCCACCAGCAGAGGACAGAACTACGAGCAGTACTTC

v_gene: TRBV27
abundance: NA
j_gene: TRBJ1-5
d_gene: NA
CDR3aa: CASSLVRAGQPQHF
CDR3nt: TGTGCCAGCAGTTTAGTCAGGGCAGGGCAGCCCCAGCATTTT

v_gene: TRBV25-1
abundance: NA
j_gene: TRBJ1-3
d_gene: NA
CDR3aa: CASSDQGFGNTIYF
CDR3nt: TGTGCCAGCAGTGACCAGGGGTTCGGAAACACCATATATTTT

v_gene: TRBV24-1
abundance: NA
j_gene: TRBJ1-2
d_gene: NA
CDR3aa: CATSDLLLGYTF
CDR3nt: TGTGCCACCAGTGATTTGCTTTTAGGCTACACCTTC

v_gene: TRBV3-1/TRBV3-2
abundance: NA
j_gene: TRBJ2-1
d_gene: TRBD1
CDR3aa: CASSPGTGNEQFF
CDR3nt: TGTGCCAGCAGCCCCGGGACAGGGAATGAGCAGTTCTTC

v_gene: TRBV9
abundance: NA
j_gene: TRBJ1-2
d_gene: TRBD1
CDR3aa: CASSAGQGAMHFYGYTF
CDR3nt: TGTGCCAGCAGCGCGGGACAGGGGGCTATGCACTTCTATGGCTACACCTTC

v_gene: TRBV6-6
abundance: NA
j_gene: TRBJ2-3
d_gene: TRBD2
CDR3aa: CASSYGLAVTDTQYF
CDR3nt: TGTGCCAGCAGTTATGGACTAGCGGTTACAGATACGCAGTATTTT

v_gene: TRBV9
abundance: once
j_gene: TRBJ2-1
d_gene: TRBD2
CDR3aa: CASSAYGLAGYNEQFF
CDR3nt: TGTGCCAGCAGCGCCTATGGACTAGCGGGATACAATGAGCAGTTCTTC

v_gene: TRBV5-1
abundance: NA
j_gene: TRBJ2-7
d_gene: NA
CDR3aa: CASSLSQNYEQYF
CDR3nt: TGCGCCAGCAGCTTGTCCCAGAACTACGAGCAGTACTTC

v_gene: TRBV7-9
abundance: NA
j_gene: TRBJ2-4
d_gene: TRBD1
CDR3aa: CASSAQPGQGQTDKNIQYF
CDR3nt: TGTGCCAGCAGCGCTCAACCGGGACAGGGCCAAACTGACAAAAACATTCAGTACTTC

v_gene: TRBV19
abundance: once
j_gene: TRBJ2-2
d_gene: NA
CDR3aa: CASSIVGNRGALF
CDR3nt: TGTGCCAGTAGTATAGTGGGGAACCGGGGAGCTCTTTTT

v_gene: TRBV5-1
abundance: NA
j_gene: TRBJ1-4
d_gene: TRBD1
CDR3aa: CASSSGTGGADEKLFF
CDR3nt: TGCGCCAGCAGCTCCGGGACAGGGGGCGCCGATGAAAAACTGTTTTTT

v_gene: TRBV5-1
abundance: few
j_gene: TRBJ2-2
d_gene: TRBD1
CDR3aa: CASSMDRGYTGELFF
CDR3nt: TGCGCCAGCAGCATGGACAGGGGGTACACCGGGGAGCTGTTTTTT

v_gene: TRBV6-5
abundance: NA
j_gene: TRBJ1-2
d_gene: TRBD1
CDR3aa: CAPGQGSFYGYTF
CDR3nt: TGTGCCCCGGGACAGGGCAGTTTCTATGGCTACACCTTC

v_gene: TRBV20-1
abundance: NA
j_gene: TRBJ2-3
d_gene: TRBD2
CDR3aa: CSASRFDWTSDRLASTDTQYF
CDR3nt: TGCAGTGCTAGTAGGTTTGACTGGACTAGCGACCGCTTGGCGAGCACAGATACGCAGTATTTT

v_gene: TRBV27
abundance: NA
j_gene: TRBJ2-3
d_gene: TRBD2
CDR3aa: CASTSGRAPDTQYF
CDR3nt: TGTGCCAGTACTAGCGGGAGGGCCCCAGATACGCAGTATTTT

v_gene: TRBV7-9
abundance: few
j_gene: TRBJ2-7
d_gene: TRBD2
CDR3aa: CAGQLAGSYEQYF
CDR3nt: TGTGCCGGCCAACTAGCGGGATCCTACGAGCAGTACTTC

v_gene: TRBV7-2
abundance: NA
j_gene: TRBJ2-5
d_gene: TRBD2
CDR3aa: CASSVQRDGRETQYF
CDR3nt: TGTGCCAGCAGCGTACAGCGGGACGGTAGGGAGACCCAGTACTTC

v_gene: TRBV3-1/TRBV3-2
abundance: NA
j_gene: TRBJ2-7
d_gene: NA
CDR3aa: CASSQESGRGRKPYEQYF
CDR3nt: TGTGCCAGCAGCCAAGAAAGCGGGCGGGGACGGAAGCCCTACGAGCAGTACTTC

v_gene: TRBV2
abundance: NA
j_gene: TRBJ2-1
d_gene: TRBD1
CDR3aa: CASRLRTGPSSYNEQFF
CDR3nt: TGTGCCAGCAGGCTACGGACAGGGCCCAGCTCCTACAATGAGCAGTTCTTC

v_gene: TRBV9
abundance: NA
j_gene: TRBJ1-6
d_gene: NA
CDR3aa: CASSVEQKNSPLHF
CDR3nt: TGTGCCAGCAGCGTAGAACAGAAAAATTCACCCCTCCACTTT

v_gene: TRBV5-3
abundance: NA
j_gene: TRBJ1-4
d_gene: NA
CDR3aa: CARSSRQRHNEKLFF
CDR3nt: TGTGCCAGAAGCTCCCGACAGAGACACAATGAAAAACTGTTTTTT

v_gene: TRBV6-6
abundance: NA
j_gene: TRBJ1-2
d_gene: NA
CDR3aa: CASIPTTGPNYGYTF
CDR3nt: TGTGCCAGCATTCCCACGACAGGACCTAACTATGGCTACACCTTC

v_gene: TRBV6-2/TRBV6-3
abundance: once
j_gene: TRBJ2-3
d_gene: TRBD1
CDR3aa: CASSTSLGQGTDTQYF
CDR3nt: TGTGCCAGCAGTACCAGCCTGGGACAGGGGACAGATACGCAGTATTTT

v_gene: TRBV19
abundance: NA
j_gene: TRBJ2-7
d_gene: NA
CDR3aa: CATTGPFYEQYF
CDR3nt: TGTGCCACCACGGGTCCCTTCTACGAGCAGTACTTC

v_gene: TRBV9
abundance: NA
j_gene: TRBJ2-1
d_gene: TRBD2
CDR3aa: CASSPWASGSAKQFF
CDR3nt: TGTGCCAGCAGCCCATGGGCTAGCGGGAGCGCCAAGCAGTTCTTC

v_gene: TRBV6-4
abundance: NA
j_gene: TRBJ2-7
d_gene: NA
CDR3aa: CASSSHLWECYEQYF
CDR3nt: TGTGCCAGCAGTTCCCACCTCTGGGAGTGCTACGAGCAGTACTTC

v_gene: TRBV19
abundance: NA
j_gene: TRBJ2-2
d_gene: NA
CDR3aa: CASWSTPSTGELFF
CDR3nt: TGTGCCAGTTGGTCCACACCATCCACCGGGGAGCTGTTTTTT

v_gene: TRBV2
abundance: NA
j_gene: TRBJ2-1
d_gene: NA
CDR3aa: CASSPGTFTSDEQFF
CDR3nt: TGTGCCAGCAGCCCCGGGACTTTTACCTCGGATGAGCAGTTCTTC

v_gene: TRBV12-5
abundance: NA
j_gene: TRBJ1-3
d_gene: TRBD1
CDR3aa: CASGLSSGTGGVTIYF
CDR3nt: TGTGCTAGTGGTTTGTCCTCCGGGACAGGGGGTGTCACCATATATTTT

v_gene: TRBV7-9
abundance: NA
j_gene: TRBJ2-1
d_gene: NA
CDR3aa: CASSSMLQNSYNEQFF
CDR3nt: TGTGCCAGCAGTTCCATGTTACAAAACTCCTACAATGAGCAGTTCTTC

v_gene: TRBV7-2
abundance: few
j_gene: TRBJ2-5
d_gene: NA
CDR3aa: CASSSRETQYF
CDR3nt: TGTGCCAGCAGCTCGAGGGAGACCCAGTACTTC

v_gene: TRBV6-5
abundance: once
j_gene: TRBJ1-2
d_gene: TRBD1
CDR3aa: CASRTTRQGSYGYTF
CDR3nt: TGTGCCAGCAGAACCACTAGACAGGGGAGCTATGGCTACACCTTC

v_gene: TRBV7-3
abundance: NA
j_gene: TRBJ2-3
d_gene: NA
CDR3aa: CASSLSAGRTDTQYF
CDR3nt: TGTGCCAGCAGCTTAAGTGCGGGCCGCACAGATACGCAGTATTTT

v_gene: TRBV6-5
abundance: NA
j_gene: TRBJ2-5
d_gene: NA
CDR3aa: CASSSPRSDQETQYF
CDR3nt: TGTGCCAGCAGTTCCCCTCGCTCGGACCAAGAGACCCAGTACTTC

v_gene: TRBV7-8
abundance: NA
j_gene: TRBJ2-2
d_gene: TRBD1
CDR3aa: CASSLTGTGTNTGELFF
CDR3nt: TGTGCCAGCAGCTTGACCGGGACAGGGACTAACACCGGGGAGCTGTTTTTT

v_gene: TRBV6-5
abundance: once
j_gene: TRBJ2-1
d_gene: TRBD2
CDR3aa: CASRVTSGAYNEQFF
CDR3nt: TGTGCCAGCAGGGTGACTAGCGGGGCTTACAATGAGCAGTTCTTC

v_gene: TRBV9
abundance: NA
j_gene: TRBJ2-7
d_gene: NA
CDR3aa: CASSVASSVFSGVGDEQYF
CDR3nt: TGTGCCAGCAGCGTAGCTTCCTCAGTCTTCTCAGGGGTGGGAGACGAGCAGTACTTC

v_gene: TRBV19
abundance: NA
j_gene: TRBJ1-6
d_gene: NA
CDR3aa: CASSAVGLNSPLHF
CDR3nt: TGTGCCAGTAGCGCCGTGGGGCTTAATTCACCCCTCCACTTT

v_gene: TRBV5-1
abundance: few
j_gene: TRBJ1-6
d_gene: NA
CDR3aa: CASSSGTTNNSPLHF
CDR3nt: TGCGCCAGCAGCTCCGGGACAACTAATAATTCACCCCTCCACTTT

v_gene: TRBV12-3/TRBV12-4
abundance: NA
j_gene: TRBJ1-4
d_gene: NA
CDR3aa: CASSPSDEKLFF
CDR3nt: TGTGCCAGCAGCCCTAGCGATGAAAAACTGTTTTTT

v_gene: TRBV7-2
abundance: NA
j_gene: TRBJ2-7
d_gene: TRBD2
CDR3aa: CASSPEGLAGALNLEQYF
CDR3nt: TGTGCCAGCAGCCCCGAAGGACTAGCGGGAGCCCTTAATCTGGAGCAGTACTTC

v_gene: TRBV9
abundance: NA
j_gene: TRBJ1-2
d_gene: NA
CDR3aa: CASSVEGGQTNYGYTF
CDR3nt: TGTGCCAGCAGCGTAGAAGGCGGGCAGACTAACTATGGCTACACCTTC